The 27 T cell receptor beta chains below come from one sample, sequenced in a study of sequential checkpoint blockade in melanoma. Stated treatment: randomized to nivolumab then ipilimumab (arm A) or the reverse (arm B). Produced via immunoSEQ multiplex PCR; TCRdb's table is partial and in-frame only. The sample has thousands of clones; 20% to 30% are singletons. Sequenced here: tumor tissue (inferred from file names), sampled from a patient given nivolumab and ipilimumab in sequence. The receptors derive from a human donor with melanoma.

This clone has at least ten counts. CDR3 sequence (DNA): TGTGCCAGCAGCTTGGGGGACAGGGCGAACACCGGGGAGCTGTTTTTT. This encodes CASSLGDRANTGELFF. This chain joins TRBV11-3 and TRBJ2-2, with TRBD1 identical over 9 bases. The junction had 2 bases not matched to a gene; V was cut back by 3 bases and J by 0 bases. This CDR3 contains 16 residues. CDR1 and CDR2 from the germline V gene are SGHNT and YENEEA. Full variable domain (rest looked up from reference TRBV11-3 and TRBJ2-2): EAGVVQSPRYKIIEKKQPVAFWCNPISGHNTLYWYLQNLGQGPELLIRYENEEAVDDSQLPKDRFSAERLKGVDSTLKIQPAELGDSAVYLCASSLGDRANTGELFFGEGSRLTVL.

This chain joins TRBV6-8 and TRBJ2-1; TRBD2 agrees at 10 bases. The CDR3 runs to 14 residues. Germline CDR1 and CDR2: MNHGY and SAAAGT. Losses at the gene ends were 8 bases for V and 7 bases for J; bases not matched to a gene: 8. CDR3 sequence reads: CASLSGREVNEQFF. Written as DNA, the CDR3 is TGTGCCAGCTTGAGCGGGAGGGAGGTTAATGAGCAGTTCTTC.

This clone was counted only a few times. This chain joins TRBV6-8 and TRBJ2-2, with D unclear. CDR3 length: 16 residues. V lost 1 base and J 0 bases, leaving 9 bases between the germline ends. Germline V gene data show CDR1 as MNHGY and CDR2 as SAAAGT. CDR3 protein: CASSYYSETNTGELFF. CDR3 coding DNA: TGTGCCAGCAGTTACTATTCAGAGACGAACACCGGGGAGCTGTTTTTT.

This chain joins TRBV19 and TRBJ1-2, with a possible D match to TRBD1 (6 bases). From germline, CDR1 is LNHDA and CDR2 SQIVND (reference sequence). This CDR3 has 13 amino acids. Trimming removed 7 bases from V and 6 bases from J, with 15 bases in between. The CDR3 DNA follows: TGTGCCAGTAAGGAAGGGGGGCTTGATGGCTACACCTTC. Its protein is CASKEGGLDGYTF.

The chain carries TRBV5-1 and TRBJ2-7; D is undetermined. CDR1 is SGHRS and CDR2 is YFSETQ in the germline V gene. The CDR3 loop spans 15 amino acids. Trimming removed 0 bases at V and 3 bases at J, with 13 bases between. In DNA, the CDR3 is TGCGCCAGCAGCTTGGATAGTCGGTCCCTCTACGAGCAGTACTTC. Translated: CASSLDSRSLYEQYF.

This clone is categorized as medium-sized (0.01 to 0.1%). The chain combines TRBV6-8 with TRBJ1-2, with no clear D. The CDR3 sequence is 16 residues long. Germline loops: CDR1 MNHGY, CDR2 SAAAGT. V was shortened by 5 bases and J by 3 bases, with 19 bases between the two germline ends. CDR3 sequence: CASSEITLGRHYGYTF. In nucleotides, the CDR3 is TGTGCCAGCAGTGAGATTACGCTTGGACGGCACTATGGCTACACCTTC.

The gene calls are TRBV10-2 and TRBJ2-3, with D uncertain. The V gene lost 3 bases and the J gene lost 2 bases, with 9 bases spanning the gap. The V gene's germline CDR1 is WSHSY and CDR2 SAAADI. There are 14 residues in the CDR3. This CDR3 reads CASSDVRSTDTQYF. In nucleotides, the CDR3 is TGCGCCAGCAGTGACGTCCGGTCCACAGATACGCAGTATTTT.

V gene TRBV12-5 combines with J gene TRBJ2-3, with D hard to call. The CDR3 sequence is 11 residues long. V shed 5 bases and J shed 2 bases, with 2 bases lying between them. Germline V gene data show CDR1 as LGHNT and CDR2 as FRNRAP. In DNA, the CDR3 is TGTGCTAGTGGTAACACAGATACGCAGTATTTT. Residues: CASGNTDTQYF.

In its sample, this clone was seen a few times. The rearrangement uses TRBV1 and TRBJ1-1. TRBV1 is tagged as a pseudogene. This CDR3 contains 18 residues. CDR3: CASSQDQDGISMNTEAFF. CDR3 nucleotide sequence: TGCGCCAGCAGCCAAGATCAGGACGGAATAAGTATGAACACTGAAGCTTTCTTT.

V usage is TRBV28 and J usage is TRBJ1-2; possible D gene TRBD1, 5 bases. The CDR3 spans 15 residues. Trimming shortened V by 6 bases and J by 2 bases, and 16 bases separated the two germline ends. Germline V gene sequence: CDR1 MDHEN, CDR2 SYDVKM. CDR3 nucleotide sequence: TGTGCCAGCAGCTACGACAGAATGTTAAACTATGGCTACACCTTC. Translation: CASSYDRMLNYGYTF.

This clone has just a few counts. The CDR3 loop reads CASSEGPVNTIYF. Written as DNA, the CDR3 is TGTGCCAGCAGTGAGGGTCCCGTAAACACCATATATTTT. This rearrangement joins TRBV9 to TRBJ1-3; D remains unclear. Per germline, CDR1 SGDLS and CDR2 YYNGEE. This CDR3 has 13 amino acids. Trimming pared 5 bases from V and 6 bases from J, leaving 12 bases between.

In its sample, this clone ranks as large. The chain recombines TRBV15 with TRBJ1-4, with a tentative D call TRBD1 (5 bases). Germline CDR1 LNHNV, CDR2 YYDKDF (reference sequence). Between the trimmed V and J ends, which lost 5 bases and 3 bases, there was a span of 13 bases. The CDR3 is 15 amino acids. Here the CDR3 DNA reads TGTGCCACCAGCGAGACGGGGGTGGCTAATGAAAAACTGTTTTTT. Translated: CATSETGVANEKLFF. The complete variable domain, with remaining parts taken from reference TRBV15 and TRBJ1-4, reads DAMVIQNPRYQVTQFGKPVTLSCSQTLNHNVMYWYQQKSSQAPKLLFHYYDKDFNNEADTPDNFQSRRPNTSFCFLDIRSPGLGDTAMYLCATSETGVANEKLFFGSGTQLSVL.

This clone was counted many times. This chain links TRBV4-1 with TRBJ2-3; unclear D gene. The CDR3 is 13 amino acids. Germline-derived CDR1 and CDR2 are MGHRA and YSYEKL. Trimming shortened V by 4 bases and J by 2 bases, and 7 bases separated the two germline ends. CDR3 sequence reads: CASSPELTDTQYF. The CDR3 bases are TGCGCCAGCAGCCCCGAACTCACAGATACGCAGTATTTT.

This clone is medium-sized (0.01 to 0.1%). V gene TRBV6-8 combines with J gene TRBJ1-5, with D possibly TRBD1 on 5 matching bases. V lost 0 bases and J lost 6, with 9 bases in between. CDR3 size: 14 residues. Germline CDR1 reads MNHGY; CDR2 reads SAAAGT. CDR3 sequence (DNA): TGTGCCAGCAGTTACTCAGGTAGGGGTCAGCCCCAGCATTTT. It encodes CASSYSGRGQPQHF.

This clone was counted at least ten times. The chain has TRBV7-2 and TRBJ1-1; 9 bases line up with TRBD1. The CDR3 contains 13 residues. CDR1 is SGHTA and CDR2 is FQGNSA in the germline V gene. V lost 5 bases and J lost 4; bases outside the gene matches: 2. In DNA, the CDR3 is TGTGCCAGCAGCCCGACAGGGGGCACTGAAGCTTTCTTT. It specifies CASSPTGGTEAFF.

By frequency in the sample, this clone is medium-sized (0.01 to 0.1%). CDR3 coding DNA: TGTGCCAGCAGCTTGGCCATTGGGACAGGGGTTAAGGGTAATGAAAAACTGTTTTTT. Translated: CASSLAIGTGVKGNEKLFF. The chain joins TRBV11-3 to TRBJ1-4; 10 bases are shared with TRBD1. The CDR3 is 19 residues long. V trimming: 3 bases; J trimming: 4 bases; junction bases outside the gene matches: 14. In germline, CDR1 is SGHNT, CDR2 YENEEA.

This clone has only a few counts. At one of its ends the junction is not consistent with the germline gene, which may arise from a read error. The chain couples TRBV6-8 to TRBJ2-3; D call uncertain. Germline lookup yields CDR1 MNHGY and CDR2 SAAAGT. The length of the CDR3 is 16 residues. In DNA form, the CDR3 reads TGTGCCAGCAGTGACTCCCGCGCTGCGAGCACAGATACGCAGTATTTT. This sequence encodes CASSDSRAASTDTQYF.

The chain has TRBV30 and TRBJ2-2; the D gene could be TRBD1 or TRBD2 (5 bases each). This CDR3 spans 13 amino acids. Deletions cut 4 bases from V and 5 bases from J, with 11 bases between. The germline V gene encodes CDR1 GTSNPN and CDR2 SVGIG (reference sequence). The CDR3 DNA reads TGTGCCTGGATGGGGGATGGGACCGGGGAGCTGTTTTTT. It codes for CAWMGDGTGELFF.

The rearrangement joins TRBV15 to TRBJ1-2; 11 positions agree with TRBD1. The V segment lost 3 bases and the J segment 8 bases; nucleotides outside the gene matches: 8. This CDR3 has 15 residues. Germline CDR1 LNHNV, CDR2 YYDKDF (reference sequence). CDR3 nucleotide sequence: TGTGCCACCAGCAGGGCCGGGACAGGGGGAGGAGGCTACACCTTC. Its protein is CATSRAGTGGGGYTF. Together with reference TRBV15 and TRBJ1-2, the CDR3 gives the full variable domain: DAMVIQNPRYQVTQFGKPVTLSCSQTLNHNVMYWYQQKSSQAPKLLFHYYDKDFNNEADTPDNFQSRRPNTSFCFLDIRSPGLGDTAMYLCATSRAGTGGGGYTFGSGTRLTVV.

This clone qualifies as medium-sized. This chain links TRBV6-8 with TRBJ1-4; D unresolved. The CDR3 has 15 residues. V gave up 0 bases and J gave up 6 bases, with 11 bases separating them. Germline lookup yields CDR1 MNHGY and CDR2 SAAAGT. The CDR3 nucleotides are TGTGCCAGCAGTTACTCGAGCAGAGCTGATGAAAAACTGTTTTTT. It translates to CASSYSSRADEKLFF.

Here the CDR3 DNA reads TGTGCCAGCAGTGCCGGACCCTACGGGGCGACTGAAGCTTTCTTT. It encodes CASSAGPYGATEAFF. The chain employs TRBV6-8 and TRBJ1-1; maybe TRBD1 (5 bases). The germline V gene has CDR1 MNHGY and CDR2 SAAAGT. This CDR3 is built from 15 residues. V lost 5 bases and J lost 5, with 18 bases in between.

This clone was seen only a few times. The chain has TRBV6-8 and TRBJ2-1; TRBD2 might be the D (5 bases). CDR3 size: 17 residues. Germline loops: CDR1 MNHGY, CDR2 SAAAGT. Between the trimmed V and J ends, which lost 5 bases and 2 bases, there was a span of 19 bases. CDR3 in amino acids: CASSTVPARRAYNEQFF. The CDR3, as DNA: TGTGCCAGCAGTACAGTACCGGCTAGGCGGGCCTACAATGAGCAGTTCTTC.

This clone was found many times. The rearrangement uses TRBV11-3 and TRBJ1-5; 9 bases map to TRBD1. The CDR3 runs 14 residues. The V segment lost 5 bases and the J segment 7 bases; nucleotides outside the gene matches: 6. CDR1 and CDR2 from the germline V gene are SGHNT and YENEEA. As DNA, the CDR3 is TGTGCCAGCAGCGACGGGACAGGGCGACAGCCCCAGCATTTT. Its protein is CASSDGTGRQPQHF.

The gene calls are TRBV5-1 and TRBJ1-2, with TRBD1 matching over 8 bases. This CDR3 spans 15 amino acids. In germline, CDR1 is SGHRS, CDR2 YFSETQ. The V segment lost 6 bases and the J segment 4 bases; nucleotides outside the gene matches: 11. CDR3 nucleotides: TGCGCCAGCACGTTGACAGGGGAAAAGGGCTATGGCTACACCTTC. It specifies CASTLTGEKGYGYTF.

This clone was seen a few times. This chain uses TRBV10-3 with TRBJ2-5; possible D gene TRBD1, 6 bases. V gave up 0 bases and J gave up 4 bases, with 15 bases separating them. CDR3 length: 16 amino acids. Looked up from germline, CDR1 is ENHRY and CDR2 is SYGVKD. The CDR3 nucleotides are TGTGCCATCAGTGAGTCGTTCCAGGGGATAGGAGAGACCCAGTACTTC. It encodes CAISESFQGIGETQYF.

In DNA form, the CDR3 reads TGCGCCAGCAGTATGGCCACGGCTGGGGCTAGGGGGAACACTGAAGCTTTCTTT. Translated: CASSMATAGARGNTEAFF. The V call is TRBV5-1, the J call TRBJ1-1; weak D call: TRBD1 (5 bases). Germline lookup yields CDR1 SGHRS and CDR2 YFSETQ. Trimming pared 5 bases from V and 1 base from J, leaving 24 bases between. CDR3 size: 18 residues.

The chain combines TRBV6-8 with TRBJ2-7; TRBD2 matches at 8 bases. The CDR3 has 14 residues. V shed 6 bases, J shed 0 bases, and the junction held 4 bases outside the gene matches. The V gene's germline CDR1 is MNHGY and CDR2 SAAAGT. The CDR3 DNA follows: TGTGCCAGCAGAATAGCGGGGACCTCCTACGAGCAGTACTTC. It is translated as CASRIAGTSYEQYF.